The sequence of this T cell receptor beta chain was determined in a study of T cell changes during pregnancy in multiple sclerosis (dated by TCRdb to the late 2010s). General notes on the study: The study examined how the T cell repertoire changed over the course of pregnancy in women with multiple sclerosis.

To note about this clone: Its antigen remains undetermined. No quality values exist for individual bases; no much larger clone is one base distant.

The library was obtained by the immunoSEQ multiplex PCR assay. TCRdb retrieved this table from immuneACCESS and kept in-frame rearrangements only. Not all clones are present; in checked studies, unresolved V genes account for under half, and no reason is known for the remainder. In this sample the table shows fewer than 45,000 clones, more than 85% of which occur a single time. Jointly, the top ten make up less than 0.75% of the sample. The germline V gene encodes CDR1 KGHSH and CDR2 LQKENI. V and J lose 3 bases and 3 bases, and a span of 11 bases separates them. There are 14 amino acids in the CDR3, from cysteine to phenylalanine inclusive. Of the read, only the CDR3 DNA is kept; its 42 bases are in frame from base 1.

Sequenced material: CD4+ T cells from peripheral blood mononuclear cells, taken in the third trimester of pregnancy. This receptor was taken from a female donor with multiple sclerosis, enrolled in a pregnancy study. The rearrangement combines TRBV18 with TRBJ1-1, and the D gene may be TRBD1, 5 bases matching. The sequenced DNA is TGTGCCAGCTCACCCGACGGGGGAGACACTGAAGCTTTCTTT. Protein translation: CASSPDGGDTEAFF.